This TCR beta chain was recorded in a study of beta chain features in type 1 diabetes. General study points: It was among patients, rather than healthy donors, that naive, central memory and Treg TCRB repertoires appeared more similar.

Donors underwent one heparinised blood draw, around 120 mL on average. It was via CD45RO/CCR7/CD25/CD127/CD95/CD27 that CD4+ naive, central memory, regulatory and stem cell-like memory cells were sorted. This CDR3 comprises 15 residues. Germline CDR1 and CDR2: GTSNPN and SVGIG (reference sequence). J lost 3 bases, V lost 3 bases, and 8 bases had no gene match. The entirety of the isolated RNA underwent reverse transcription, so expressed TCRB transcripts were sequenced. The data were produced by immunoSEQ multiplex PCR, yet TCRdb's version contains in-frame clones alone and is incomplete. This table holds fewer than 550,000 clones, 9.5% to 12% found once. Notes on this clone: What it binds is not known.

This TCR was sampled from a woman aged 18-35 years in good health. Sequencing was done on a sample of naive CD4+ T cells from blood. The chain carries TRBV30 and TRBJ1-1; 9 nucleotides align to TRBD1. Here the CDR3 reads CAWSTGGSAYTEAFF. In DNA, the CDR3 is TGTGCCTGGAGCACAGGGGGCTCAGCGTACACTGAAGCTTTCTTT.